This T cell receptor beta chain emerged from a study of T cell responses to AZD1222 COVID-19 vaccine. The protocol was immunoSEQ multiplex PCR, while the TCRdb copy is restricted to in-frame clones and leaves out a portion. Altogether approximately 100,000 clones are present, around nine tenths being singletons, with the ten largest covering around 12%. The CDR3 has 19 amino acids. Germline CDR1 is MRHNA and CDR2 is SNTAGT. J lost 0 bases, V lost 7 bases, and 15 bases had no gene match. This clone was seen once. Sequences were derived from peripheral blood, sampled on day 0 of AZD1222 vaccination. The gene calls are TRBV6-4 and TRBJ2-1, with 10 bases that match TRBD2. The receptor comes from an adult in good health. The CDR3 reads CASTRETSGHNISYNEQFF. In DNA, the CDR3 is TGTGCCAGCACCCGGGAGACTAGCGGGCATAATATCTCCTACAATGAGCAGTTCTTC.